This T cell receptor (beta chain) was identified in a study of blood T cells in healthy people across ages. A second PCR, run for roughly 6 to 11 cycles, used a sample-barcoded 5' primer plus a J-beta primer mix. Using its own MiXCR run on the 5' RACE reads, TCRdb lists one record per CDR3 protein. Among 2 million or so distinct CDR3 sequences, less than 50% were seen once, and the ten largest hold 2% to 2.5%. In this sample, this clonotype turned up a few times. Between the trimmed V and J ends, which lost 0 bases and 6 bases, there was a span of 12 bases. This CDR3 spans 15 amino acids. Germline lookup yields CDR1 LGHNA and CDR2 YSLEER.

The chain combines TRBV4-3 with TRBJ2-1; no definite D call. The material sequenced was blood. This TCR came from a woman aged 40 to 50 in good health. The CDR3 protein is CASSQDGGEVNEQFF. In DNA form, the CDR3 reads TGCGCCAGCAGCCAAGATGGCGGAGAAGTCAATGAGCAGTTCTTC.